The rows below give T cell receptor beta chains drawn from one sample of a study of OX40 agonist ivuxolimab in advanced cancers. The protocol was immunoSEQ multiplex PCR, while the TCRdb copy is restricted to in-frame clones and leaves out a portion. This sample has 75,000 to 95,000 clones, with roughly nine tenths found just once. The specimen was CD4+ or CD8+ T cells sorted from blood, collected in a trial of the OX40 agonist ivuxolimab. All receptors come from an adult with an advanced solid tumor such as melanoma, head and neck, liver or kidney cancer. The conserved cysteine and the conserved F or W are not part of the CDR3 here. A clone size is listed for some rows: how often the clone was seen (once, few, many), or a class if it is expanded.

NA	TRBV5-1	ASSSNPDRNYGYT
NA	TRBV10-3	AINGGSTDTQY
NA	TRBV28	ASSLWGGAHTEAF
NA	TRBV5-1	ASSLGTSLTGELF
NA	TRBV5-4	ASSIDREGTEAF
NA	TRBV2	AWGDSADTQY
NA	TRBV5-1	ASSLNPVLLNEKLF
NA	TRBV7-8	ASSLAYSLLGKLF
NA	TRBV2	ASSVNRRDTQY
NA	TRBV5-1	ASSVTGAREETQY
NA	TRBV28	ASQRGVYEQY
NA	TRBV5-1	ASSPTGAYEQY
NA	TRBV19	ASSIAGPGEDTQY
NA	TRBV5-4	ASSFLAGGAYNEQF
few	TRBV28	ASSPYRENQPQH
NA	TRBV6-5	ASSYRGSGANVLT
NA	TRBV7-5	VRSSRPWPWLDQTQY
NA	TRBV12-5	ASGRTPGNTIY
NA	TRBV5-1	ASRDRSNTEAF
NA	TRBV4-2	ASSQDIGLATGELF
once	TRBV25-1	ASSYNTILTYEQY
once	TRBV28	AAKDTYNSPLH
NA	TRBV7-9	ASSLAEGPGELF
NA	TRBV7-2	ASSLRGSRLHYNSPLH
NA	TRBV5-6	ASSLIQGNEKLF
NA	TRBV27	ASSGSLNQPQH
NA	TRBV13	ASSLKAGEHNYGYT
NA	TRBV9	ASSVSSAYNEQF
NA	TRBV10-3	AISGGNQPQH
NA	TRBV27	ASSFWSTDTQY
once	TRBV2	ASRPSRKTQY
NA	TRBV5-1	ASSPTGAYEQY
NA	TRBV11-1	ASSLAGRAQETQY
NA	TRBV18	ASSPGQMTGNTIY
NA	TRBV7-6	ARRGGADQPQH
NA	TRBV19	ASSIEQGGVSNQPQH
NA	TRBV19	ASSKTGTAYNSPLH
NA	TRBV7-8	ASSPPGQGAKETQY
NA	TRBV2	ASSAPGTSGVYEQY
NA	TRBV27	ASNRDRNTEAF
NA	TRBV7-3	ASSAPSGSNTGELF
NA	TRBV7-3	ASSRSGKETQY
NA	TRBV27	ASSPNPYGEGTRF
NA	TRBV14	ASSRQVTYEQY
NA	TRBV11-3	ASSSWGTDTQY
NA	TRBV2	ASARPTGEVVETQY
NA	TRBV28	ASSSHRGLTTTNEKLF